One T cell receptor (beta chain) is described in this entry. Its antigen is not identified. The data were obtained in a study of Tregs in tolerant kidney transplant recipients. V shed 0 bases and J shed 0 bases, with 6 bases lying between them. There are 14 residues in the CDR3. The germline V gene encodes CDR1 SQVTM and CDR2 ANQGSEA. Study-wide points: Tregs expanded with activated donor B cells seemed most donor-specific. Validation in larger populations is needed because few patients were studied. Antigen-driven expansion was suggested because donor-specific Tregs expanded more than all Tregs in tolerant patients.

The assay was immunoSEQ multiplex PCR, and TCRdb's table has in-frame clones only and misses some. The sample lists about 64,000 clones; over 75% were seen once. Related graft donors supplied nonmyeloablative bone marrow transplants, and mixed chimerism was transient. CD4+CD25+CD127- Tregs, CD4+CD25- non-Tregs, CD4 and CD8 cells were sorted. The chain recombines TRBV29-1 with TRBJ2-1; TRBD2 might be the D (6 bases). The TCR originated in a human patient who received a combined kidney and bone marrow transplant. Some T cells may be the graft donor's. The sample here was CD4+ T cells from blood (PBMCs), taken 6 months after the transplant. CDR3 in amino acids: CSVEDGSSYNEQFF. In DNA, the CDR3 is TGCAGCGTTGAAGACGGGAGCTCCTACAATGAGCAGTTCTTC.